The 22 T cell receptor beta chains listed next were all sequenced from one sample in a study of cytomegalovirus exposure and HLA in healthy donors. The data were produced by immunoSEQ multiplex PCR, yet TCRdb's version contains in-frame clones alone and is incomplete. The sample carries fewer than 150,000 clones, 80% to 90% recorded once. The sequenced sample was PBMCs. Receptors were obtained from a woman younger than 35 in good health and CMV-seropositive.

This chain joins TRBV6-5 and TRBJ1-1, with 7 positions matching TRBD1. Per germline, CDR1 MNHEY and CDR2 SVGAGI. This CDR3 is built from 16 residues. J gave up 2 bases and V 2 bases, and 8 bases lay outside the gene matches. Here the CDR3 reads CASSYLFGTANTEAFF. Here the CDR3 DNA reads TGTGCCAGCAGTTACCTCTTCGGGACAGCAAACACTGAAGCTTTCTTT.

The genes are TRBV29-1 and TRBJ1-2; D call uncertain. The CDR3 extends over 14 amino acids. Trimming pared 3 bases from V and 8 bases from J, leaving 19 bases between. Germline lookup yields CDR1 SQVTM and CDR2 ANQGSEA. The CDR3 here is CSVDGGYNVRGYTF. The CDR3 nucleotides are TGCAGCGTTGATGGAGGGTATAACGTGAGAGGCTACACCTTC.

The chain joins TRBV15 to TRBJ1-5; 9 bases match TRBD1. V was pared by 3 bases and J by 1 base, with 16 bases of the junction left unmatched. CDR3 length: 20 amino acids. CDR1 is LNHNV and CDR2 is YYDKDF in the germline V gene (reference sequence). CDR3 coding DNA: TGTGCCACCAGCAGGCTCGACCGGGACAGGGTGGGGCACAGCAATCAGCCCCAGCATTTT. Protein: CATSRLDRDRVGHSNQPQHF.

V is TRBV4-2 and J is TRBJ2-1; 11 bases line up with TRBD2. The CDR3 totals 16 residues. In germline, CDR1 is LGHNA, CDR2 YNFKEQ. The trim removed 5 bases at V and 4 bases at J, leaving 7 bases unmatched. The CDR3 spells CASSSGTSGYYNEQFF. CDR3 nucleotide sequence: TGTGCCAGCAGCTCGGGGACTAGCGGATATTACAATGAGCAGTTCTTC.

The DNA for the CDR3 is TGTGCCAGTAGAAGGCGGGACCGCCAGAATGAGCAGTTCTTC. This translates into CASRRRDRQNEQFF. The chain combines TRBV19 with TRBJ2-1; the D gene is possibly TRBD2 (6 bases). The germline V gene encodes CDR1 LNHDA and CDR2 SQIVND (reference sequence). This CDR3 is built from 14 residues. Trimming took 6 bases from V and 7 from J, leaving 16 bases between them.

The chain has TRBV18 and TRBJ1-3; 9 positions agree with TRBD1. CDR3 length equals 17 residues. The germline V gene has CDR1 KGHSH and CDR2 LQKENI. J lost 1 base, V lost 4 bases, and 8 bases had no gene match. In nucleotides, the CDR3 is TGTGCCAGCTCACTCCTACAGGGGGCGGCTTCTGGAAACACCATATATTTT. It yields the protein CASSLLQGAASGNTIYF.

A note on this clone: The sample contains more than one DNA sequence encoding this CDR3. This chain links TRBV5-5 with TRBJ1-5; 7 bases map to TRBD1. V was clipped by 0 bases and J by 0 bases; unmatched bases: 0. The CDR3 runs 15 residues. Germline V gene data show CDR1 as SGHKS and CDR2 as YYEKEE (reference sequence). DNA of the CDR3: TGTGCCAGCAGCTTGGACAGGGGTAGCAATCAGCCCCAGCATTTT. Translation: CASSLDRGSNQPQHF.

This rearrangement joins TRBV10-2 to TRBJ2-2; 10 nucleotides agree with TRBD2. Per germline, CDR1 WSHSY and CDR2 SAAADI. This CDR3 is 14 amino acids long. Trimming took 3 bases from V and 5 from J; bases not matched to a gene: 0. The CDR3 nucleotides read TGCGCCAGCAGTGAACTAGCGGGAACCGGGGAGCTGTTTTTT. Its protein product is CASSELAGTGELFF.

The chain joins TRBV5-4 to TRBJ2-3, with TRBD2 matching over 7 bases. Germline V gene data show CDR1 as SGHNT and CDR2 as YYREEE (reference sequence). The CDR3 length is 17 residues. V gave up 1 base and J gave up 2 bases; unmatched junction bases: 10. The CDR3 nucleotides are TGTGCCAGCAGCTTGATACCTCTAGCGGTGCCCACAGATACGCAGTATTTT. Translated: CASSLIPLAVPTDTQYF. Together with reference TRBV5-4 and TRBJ2-3, the CDR3 gives the full variable domain: ETGVTQSPTHLIKTRGQQVTLRCSSQSGHNTVSWYQQALGQGPQFIFQYYREEENGRGNFPPRFSGLQFPNYSSELNVNALELDDSALYLCASSLIPLAVPTDTQYFGPGTRLTVL.

The gene calls are TRBV15 and TRBJ2-7; 11 nucleotides line up with TRBD2. Germline loops: CDR1 LNHNV, CDR2 YYDKDF (reference sequence). This CDR3 spans 18 amino acids. Unmatched junction bases numbered 13, after V lost 0 bases and J lost 6 bases. The CDR3 reads CATSRDWRTSGLSSEQYF. The CDR3 DNA reads TGTGCCACCAGCAGAGATTGGCGGACTAGCGGGCTTAGTAGCGAGCAGTACTTC.

V is TRBV7-8 and J is TRBJ2-6; 11 bases line up with TRBD1. V lost 3 bases, J lost 1 base, and 8 bases stayed unmatched. This CDR3 spans 19 amino acids. Germline loops: CDR1 SGHVS, CDR2 FQNEAQ. DNA of the CDR3: TGTGCCAGCAGCTTGGCGGGACAGGGGGTTCCGTCTGGGGCCAACGTCCTGACTTTC. This gives the protein CASSLAGQGVPSGANVLTF.

The V call is TRBV13, the J call TRBJ2-1; D not certain. Germline values: CDR1 PRHDT, CDR2 FYEKMQ (reference sequence). The CDR3 loop spans 8 amino acids. V was trimmed by 4 bases and J by 16 bases, leaving 5 bases between them. The DNA of the CDR3 is TGTGCCAGCAGCTCCCTATTCTTC. It is translated as CASSSLFF.

The chain couples TRBV18 to TRBJ2-7; tentatively, D is TRBD2 (6 bases). CDR3 length: 15 amino acids. Germline CDR1 and CDR2: KGHSH and LQKENI. V was pared by 7 bases and J by 1 base, with 17 bases between. The CDR3 is CASLPRGGSSYEQYF. The CDR3 nucleotides read TGTGCCAGCTTACCTCGGGGAGGCTCTTCCTACGAGCAGTACTTC.

The rearrangement links TRBV11-2 to TRBJ2-1; D is unclear. The V gene lost 2 bases and the J gene lost 2 bases, with 10 bases spanning the gap. The CDR3 totals 15 residues. Germline V gene data show CDR1 as SGHAT and CDR2 as FQNNGV. For the CDR3, the DNA is TGTGCCAGCAGCTTATGGAGCGAAACCTACAATGAGCAGTTCTTC. Translating gives CASSLWSETYNEQFF.

This clone was detected once. The chain recombines TRBV5-1 with TRBJ2-3, with 8 bases lining up with TRBD1. The V and J ends lost 1 base and 5 bases, in that order; junction bases with no gene match: 9. The CDR3 is 16 residues long. Per germline, CDR1 SGHRS and CDR2 YFSETQ. The CDR3 DNA reads TGCGCCAGCAGCTTGACCCAGGGGGCGAAGGGAGATACGCAGTATTTT. Its protein is CASSLTQGAKGDTQYF.

The chain couples TRBV5-5 to TRBJ2-3; D possibly corresponds to TRBD2 (6 bases). The CDR3 length is 14 residues. The V end was cut by 10 bases, the J end by 2 bases, with 17 bases between. The germline gives CDR1 SGHKS, CDR2 YYEKEE (reference sequence). The CDR3 region is CAGCGGAATDTQYF. CDR3 sequence (DNA): TGTGCCGGCTGTGGAGGGGCGGCCACAGATACGCAGTATTTT. Looking up the rest from reference TRBV5-5 and TRBJ2-3 gives the full variable domain: DAGVTQSPTHLIKTRGQQVTLRCSPISGHKSVSWYQQVLGQGPQFIFQYYEKEERGRGNFPDRFSARQFPNYSSELNVNALLLGDSALYLCAGCGGAATDTQYFGPGTRLTVL.

This chain connects TRBV6-4 to TRBJ1-2, with a tentative D call TRBD1 (5 bases). The V end lost 2 bases, the J end lost 9 bases, and 13 bases lay between the germline ends. This CDR3 contains 13 residues. From germline, CDR1 is MRHNA and CDR2 SNTAGT. This CDR3 is CASSDAGMMSYTF. The CDR3 bases are TGTGCCAGCAGTGACGCAGGGATGATGAGCTACACCTTC.

This sequence joins TRBV4-3 and TRBJ2-7, with 9 bases that match TRBD2. With V trimmed by 2 bases and J by 6 bases, 5 bases remained unmatched. CDR1 is LGHNA and CDR2 is YSLEER in the germline V gene. This CDR3 comprises 14 residues. The CDR3: CASSQYAGGREQYF. CDR3 bases: TGCGCCAGCAGCCAATATGCGGGGGGGCGCGAGCAGTACTTC.

The chain employs TRBV4-1 and TRBJ1-2; the D gene is possibly TRBD1 (5 bases). This CDR3 region has 16 residues. Per the germline V gene, CDR1 is MGHRA and CDR2 is YSYEKL. The V gene lost 0 bases and the J gene lost 4 bases, with 15 bases spanning the gap. This CDR3 reads CASSQEGAGRVYGYTF. The CDR3 DNA is TGCGCCAGCAGCCAAGAAGGGGCAGGGAGGGTCTATGGCTACACCTTC.

V gene TRBV5-4 combines with J gene TRBJ1-2; possibly TRBD1 for D (6 bases). V was pared by 4 bases and J by 8 bases, with 21 bases between. The CDR3 runs to 15 residues. Germline V gene sequence: CDR1 SGHNT, CDR2 YYREEE (reference sequence). The CDR3 DNA follows: TGTGCCAGCAGCCCTACAGGGCGCCTGACGGGGGGCTACACCTTC. As protein: CASSPTGRLTGGYTF.

The chain joins TRBV4-1 to TRBJ2-5; TRBD1 matches 8 bases. This CDR3 region has 20 residues. V lost 1 base to trimming and J lost 1 base; unmatched junction nucleotides: 17. Per germline, CDR1 MGHRA and CDR2 YSYEKL. CDR3 loop: CASSQARTGTLYASQETQYF. Written as DNA, the CDR3 is TGCGCCAGCAGCCAAGCAAGGACAGGGACCCTATACGCTAGCCAAGAGACCCAGTACTTC.

This rearrangement joins TRBV19 to TRBJ2-3; D is unresolved. Between the trimmed V and J ends, which lost 3 bases and 6 bases, there was a span of 10 bases. Germline-derived CDR1 and CDR2 are LNHDA and SQIVND (reference sequence). The CDR3 contains 13 residues. The CDR3 DNA is TGTGCCAGTAGTATCGGTCGATACGATACGCAGTATTTT. Translated, it gives CASSIGRYDTQYF.